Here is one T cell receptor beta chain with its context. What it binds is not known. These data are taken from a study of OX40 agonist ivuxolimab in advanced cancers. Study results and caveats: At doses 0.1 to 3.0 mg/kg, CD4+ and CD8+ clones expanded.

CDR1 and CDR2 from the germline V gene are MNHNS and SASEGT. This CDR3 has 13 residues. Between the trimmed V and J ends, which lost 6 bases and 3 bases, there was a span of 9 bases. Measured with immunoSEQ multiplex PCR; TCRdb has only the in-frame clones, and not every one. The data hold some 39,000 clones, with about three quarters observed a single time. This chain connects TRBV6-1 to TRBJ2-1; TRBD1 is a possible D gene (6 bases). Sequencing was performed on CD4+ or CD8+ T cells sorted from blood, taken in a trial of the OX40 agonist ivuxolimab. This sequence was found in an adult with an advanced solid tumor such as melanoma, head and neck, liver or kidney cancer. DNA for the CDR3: TGTGCCAGCAGCCCACAGGGCTACAATGAGCAGTTCTTC. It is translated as CASSPQGYNEQFF.